This TCR beta chain was recovered during a study of control samples from healthy donors and cancer patients. The CDR3 runs 14 residues. Germline V gene lookup returns CDR1 SGHNT and CDR2 YENEEA. V dropped 5 bases and J dropped 4 bases, with 14 bases sitting between them. The table came from immunoSEQ multiplex PCR; TCRdb's copy has only in-frame clones and leaves some out. The data show about 180,000 clones, more than 90% seen once. This clone was seen a single time. Specimen: blood. The source is a man aged 25 to 40 in good health. The rearrangement uses TRBV11-3 and TRBJ1-1; a possible D gene is TRBD1 (6 bases). CDR3 DNA: TGTGCCAGCAGCCAACAGGGAGGAGGCACTGAAGCTTTCTTT. It is translated as CASSQQGGGTEAFF.